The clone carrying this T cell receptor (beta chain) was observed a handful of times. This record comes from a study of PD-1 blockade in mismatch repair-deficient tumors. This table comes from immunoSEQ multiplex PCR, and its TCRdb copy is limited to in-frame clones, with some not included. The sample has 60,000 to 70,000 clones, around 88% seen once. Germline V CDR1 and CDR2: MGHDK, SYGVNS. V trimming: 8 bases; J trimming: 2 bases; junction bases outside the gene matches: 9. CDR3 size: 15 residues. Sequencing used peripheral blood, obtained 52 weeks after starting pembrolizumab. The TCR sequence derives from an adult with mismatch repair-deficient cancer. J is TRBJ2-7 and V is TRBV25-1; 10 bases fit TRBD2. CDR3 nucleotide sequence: TGTGCCAGCCTACGGACTAGCGGTTTCACCTACGAGCAGTACTTC. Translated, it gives CASLRTSGFTYEQYF.